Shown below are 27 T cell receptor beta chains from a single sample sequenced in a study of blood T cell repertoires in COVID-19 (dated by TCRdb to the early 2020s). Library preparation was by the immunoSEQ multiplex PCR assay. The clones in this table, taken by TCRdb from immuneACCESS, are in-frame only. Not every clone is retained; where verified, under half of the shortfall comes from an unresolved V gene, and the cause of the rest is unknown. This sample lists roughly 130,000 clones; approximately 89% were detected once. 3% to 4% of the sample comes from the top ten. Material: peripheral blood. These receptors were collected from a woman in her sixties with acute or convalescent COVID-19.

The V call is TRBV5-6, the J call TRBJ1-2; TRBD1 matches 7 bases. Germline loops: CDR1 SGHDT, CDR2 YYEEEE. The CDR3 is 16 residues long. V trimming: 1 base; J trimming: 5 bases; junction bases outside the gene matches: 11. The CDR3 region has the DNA TGTGCCAGCAGCTTGCCCGAGGGGGCGGAGCTATATGGCTACACCTTC. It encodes CASSLPEGAELYGYTF.

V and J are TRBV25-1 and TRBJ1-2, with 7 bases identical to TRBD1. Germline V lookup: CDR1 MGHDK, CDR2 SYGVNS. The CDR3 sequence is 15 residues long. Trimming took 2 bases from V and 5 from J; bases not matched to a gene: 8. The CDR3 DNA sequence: TGTGCCAGCAGTGAAGATGGCAGGGGGAGGTATGGCTACACCTTC. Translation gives CASSEDGRGRYGYTF.

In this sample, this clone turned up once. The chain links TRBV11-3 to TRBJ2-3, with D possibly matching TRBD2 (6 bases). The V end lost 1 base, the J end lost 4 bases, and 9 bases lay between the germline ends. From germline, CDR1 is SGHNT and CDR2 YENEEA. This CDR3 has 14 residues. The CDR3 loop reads CASSLGRGADTQYF. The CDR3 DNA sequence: TGTGCCAGCAGCTTAGGACGCGGGGCAGATACGCAGTATTTT.

DNA of the CDR3: TGCAGCGTGCTAGGCGGGGCAGGCAGGGAGACCCAGTACTTC. It codes for CSVLGGAGRETQYF. V gene TRBV29-1 combines with J gene TRBJ2-5, with D possibly matching TRBD2 (6 bases). The CDR3 spans 14 residues. Trimming shortened V by 6 bases and J by 5 bases, and 19 bases separated the two germline ends. Per germline, CDR1 SQVTM and CDR2 ANQGSEA.

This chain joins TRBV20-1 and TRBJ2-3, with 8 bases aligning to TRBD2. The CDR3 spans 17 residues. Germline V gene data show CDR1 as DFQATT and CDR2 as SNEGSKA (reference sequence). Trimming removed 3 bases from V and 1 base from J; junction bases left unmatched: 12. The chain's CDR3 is CSASGSVTGGGTDTQYF. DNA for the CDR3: TGCAGTGCTAGTGGGTCCGTCACGGGAGGGGGCACAGATACGCAGTATTTT.

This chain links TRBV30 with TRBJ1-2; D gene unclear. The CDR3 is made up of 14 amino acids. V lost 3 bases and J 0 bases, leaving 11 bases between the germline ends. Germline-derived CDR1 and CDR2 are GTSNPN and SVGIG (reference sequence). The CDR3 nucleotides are TGTGCCTGGAGCCCTCATCGAGCTAACTATGGCTACACCTTC. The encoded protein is CAWSPHRANYGYTF. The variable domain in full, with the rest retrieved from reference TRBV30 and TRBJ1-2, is SQTIHQWPATLVQPVGSPLSLECTVEGTSNPNLYWYRQAAGRGLQLLFYSVGIGQISSEVPQNLSASRPQDRQFILSSKKLLLSDSGFYLCAWSPHRANYGYTFGSGTRLTVV.

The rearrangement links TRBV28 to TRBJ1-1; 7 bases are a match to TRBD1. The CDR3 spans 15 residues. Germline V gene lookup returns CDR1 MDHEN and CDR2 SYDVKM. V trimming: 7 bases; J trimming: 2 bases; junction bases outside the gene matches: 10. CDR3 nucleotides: TGTGCCAGCAATCAGGGGGGTCCCGGAAACACTGAAGCTTTCTTT. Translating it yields CASNQGGPGNTEAFF.

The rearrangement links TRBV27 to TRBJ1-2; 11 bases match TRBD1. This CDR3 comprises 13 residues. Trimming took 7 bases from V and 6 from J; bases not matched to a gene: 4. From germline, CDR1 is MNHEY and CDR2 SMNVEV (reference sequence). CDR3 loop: CASKGTGGHGYTF. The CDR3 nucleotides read TGTGCCAGCAAGGGGACAGGGGGACATGGCTACACCTTC.

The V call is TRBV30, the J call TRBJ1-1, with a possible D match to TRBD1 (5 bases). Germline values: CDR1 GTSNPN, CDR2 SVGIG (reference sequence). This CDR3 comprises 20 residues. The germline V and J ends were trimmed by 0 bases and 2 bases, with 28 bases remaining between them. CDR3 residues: CAWSVKVSNRRRGLNTEAFF. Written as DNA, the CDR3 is TGTGCCTGGAGTGTAAAGGTCAGCAACCGAAGGCGGGGACTAAACACTGAAGCTTTCTTT.

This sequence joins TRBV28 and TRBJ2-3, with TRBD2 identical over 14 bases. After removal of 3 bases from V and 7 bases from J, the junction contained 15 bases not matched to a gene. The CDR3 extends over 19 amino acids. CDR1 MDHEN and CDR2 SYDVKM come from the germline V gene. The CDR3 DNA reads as TGTGCCAGCAGTTTGGGGGCTGGTGGGACTAGCGGGAGTCAAAATACGCAGTATTTT. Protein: CASSLGAGGTSGSQNTQYF.

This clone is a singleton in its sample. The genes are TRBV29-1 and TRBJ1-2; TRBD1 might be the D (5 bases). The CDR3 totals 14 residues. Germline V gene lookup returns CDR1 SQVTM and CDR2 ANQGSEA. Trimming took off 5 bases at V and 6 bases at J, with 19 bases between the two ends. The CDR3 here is CSVHAETAINGYTF. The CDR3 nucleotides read TGCAGCGTTCATGCAGAGACAGCGATAAATGGCTACACCTTC.

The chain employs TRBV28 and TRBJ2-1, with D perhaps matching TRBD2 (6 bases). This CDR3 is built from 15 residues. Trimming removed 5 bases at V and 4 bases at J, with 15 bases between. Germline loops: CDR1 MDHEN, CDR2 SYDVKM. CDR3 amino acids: CASSGPGRGYNEQFF. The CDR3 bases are TGTGCCAGCAGTGGCCCCGGTCGGGGGTACAATGAGCAGTTCTTC.

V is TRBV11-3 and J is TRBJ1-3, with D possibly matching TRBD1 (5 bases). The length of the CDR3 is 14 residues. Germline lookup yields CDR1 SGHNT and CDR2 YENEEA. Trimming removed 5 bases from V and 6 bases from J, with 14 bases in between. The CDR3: CASSRRARENTIYF. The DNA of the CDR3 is TGTGCCAGCAGCCGACGGGCCAGGGAAAACACCATATATTTT. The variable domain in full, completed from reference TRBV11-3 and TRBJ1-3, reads EAGVVQSPRYKIIEKKQPVAFWCNPISGHNTLYWYLQNLGQGPELLIRYENEEAVDDSQLPKDRFSAERLKGVDSTLKIQPAELGDSAVYLCASSRRARENTIYFGEGSWLTVV.

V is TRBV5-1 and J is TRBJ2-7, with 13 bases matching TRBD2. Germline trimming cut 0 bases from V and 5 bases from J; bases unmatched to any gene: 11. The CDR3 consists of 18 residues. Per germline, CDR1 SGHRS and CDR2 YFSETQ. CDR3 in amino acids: CASSLGLAGGPFFDEQYF. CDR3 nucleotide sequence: TGCGCCAGCAGCTTGGGACTAGCGGGAGGACCTTTCTTCGACGAGCAGTACTTC.

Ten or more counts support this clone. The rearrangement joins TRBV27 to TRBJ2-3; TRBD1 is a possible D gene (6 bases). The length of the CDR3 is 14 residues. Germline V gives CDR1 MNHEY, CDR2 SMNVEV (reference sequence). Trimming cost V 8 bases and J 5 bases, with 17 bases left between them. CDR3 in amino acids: CASSAGVYGDTQYF. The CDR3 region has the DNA TGTGCCAGCTCGGCAGGGGTTTATGGAGATACGCAGTATTTT.

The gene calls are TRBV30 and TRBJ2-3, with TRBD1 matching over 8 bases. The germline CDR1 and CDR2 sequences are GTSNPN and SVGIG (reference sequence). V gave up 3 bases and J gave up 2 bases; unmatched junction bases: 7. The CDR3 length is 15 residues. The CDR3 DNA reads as TGTGCCTGGAGGGCCGGGACAGGAATCACAGATACGCAGTATTTT. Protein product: CAWRAGTGITDTQYF.

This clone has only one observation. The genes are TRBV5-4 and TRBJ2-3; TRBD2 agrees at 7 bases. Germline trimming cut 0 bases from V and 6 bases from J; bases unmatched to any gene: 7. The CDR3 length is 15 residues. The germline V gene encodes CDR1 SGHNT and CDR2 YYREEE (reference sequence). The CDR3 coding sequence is TGTGCCAGCAGCTTGGAGGCGGGAGAGAAGGATACGCAGTATTTT. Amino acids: CASSLEAGEKDTQYF.

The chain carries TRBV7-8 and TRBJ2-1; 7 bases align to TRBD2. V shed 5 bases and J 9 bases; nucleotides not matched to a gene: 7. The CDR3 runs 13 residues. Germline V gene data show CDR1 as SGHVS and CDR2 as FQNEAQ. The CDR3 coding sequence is TGTGCCAGCAGCCTAAGCGGGGCGCCTGAGCAGTTCTTC. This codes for CASSLSGAPEQFF.

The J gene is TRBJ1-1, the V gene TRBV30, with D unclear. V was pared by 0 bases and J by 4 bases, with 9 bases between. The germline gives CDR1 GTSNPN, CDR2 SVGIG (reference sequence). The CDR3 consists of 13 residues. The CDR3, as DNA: TGTGCCTGGAGTGTAGGAAGAGGCACTGAAGCTTTCTTT. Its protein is CAWSVGRGTEAFF.

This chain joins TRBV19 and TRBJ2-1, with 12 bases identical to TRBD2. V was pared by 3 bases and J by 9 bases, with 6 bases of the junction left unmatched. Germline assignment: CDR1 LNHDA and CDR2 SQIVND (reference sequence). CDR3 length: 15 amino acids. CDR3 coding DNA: TGTGCCAGTAGTATGACTAGCGGGAGTGGCGGTGAGCAGTTCTTC. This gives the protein CASSMTSGSGGEQFF.

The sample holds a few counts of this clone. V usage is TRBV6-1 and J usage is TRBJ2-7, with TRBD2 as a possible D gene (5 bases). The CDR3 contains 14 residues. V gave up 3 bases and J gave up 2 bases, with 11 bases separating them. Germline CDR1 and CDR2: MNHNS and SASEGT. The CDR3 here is CASSELGLPYEQYF. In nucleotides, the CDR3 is TGTGCCAGCAGTGAGTTAGGACTCCCCTACGAGCAGTACTTC.

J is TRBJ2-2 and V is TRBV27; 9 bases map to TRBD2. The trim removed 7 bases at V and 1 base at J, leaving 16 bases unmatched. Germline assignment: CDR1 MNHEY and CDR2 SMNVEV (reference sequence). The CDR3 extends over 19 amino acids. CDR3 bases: TGTGCCAGCAACAAAAGAGGGACTAGCTCTCAGGTGAACACCGGGGAGCTGTTTTTT. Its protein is CASNKRGTSSQVNTGELFF.

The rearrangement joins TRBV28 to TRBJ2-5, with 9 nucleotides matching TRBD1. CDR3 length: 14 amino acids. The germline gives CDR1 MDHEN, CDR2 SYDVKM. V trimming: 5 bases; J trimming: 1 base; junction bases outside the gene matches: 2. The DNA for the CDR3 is TGTGCCAGCAGTCACAGGGGGCCCCAAGAGACCCAGTACTTC. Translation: CASSHRGPQETQYF.

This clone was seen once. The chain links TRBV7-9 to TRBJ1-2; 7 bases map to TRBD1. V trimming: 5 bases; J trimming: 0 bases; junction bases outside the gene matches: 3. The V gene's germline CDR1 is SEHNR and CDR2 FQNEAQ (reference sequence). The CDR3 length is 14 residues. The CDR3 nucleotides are TGTGCCAGCAGCCCCGGACAGGCTAACTATGGCTACACCTTC. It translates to CASSPGQANYGYTF.

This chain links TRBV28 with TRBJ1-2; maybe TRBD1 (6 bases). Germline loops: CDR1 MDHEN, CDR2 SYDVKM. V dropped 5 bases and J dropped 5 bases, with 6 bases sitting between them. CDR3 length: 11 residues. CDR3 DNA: TGTGCCAGCAGTCAGGGGTATGGCTACACCTTC. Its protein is CASSQGYGYTF.

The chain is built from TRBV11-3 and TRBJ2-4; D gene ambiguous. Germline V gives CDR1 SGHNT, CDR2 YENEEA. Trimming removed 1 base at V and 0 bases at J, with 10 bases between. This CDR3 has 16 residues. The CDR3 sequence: CASSLGGTRAKNIQYF. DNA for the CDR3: TGTGCCAGCAGCTTAGGAGGCACTCGAGCCAAAAACATTCAGTACTTC.

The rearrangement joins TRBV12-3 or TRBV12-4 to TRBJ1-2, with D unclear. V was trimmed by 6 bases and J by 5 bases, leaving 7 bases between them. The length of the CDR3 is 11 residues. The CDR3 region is CASSRGYGYTF. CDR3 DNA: TGTGCCAGCAGCCGGGGATATGGCTACACCTTC.